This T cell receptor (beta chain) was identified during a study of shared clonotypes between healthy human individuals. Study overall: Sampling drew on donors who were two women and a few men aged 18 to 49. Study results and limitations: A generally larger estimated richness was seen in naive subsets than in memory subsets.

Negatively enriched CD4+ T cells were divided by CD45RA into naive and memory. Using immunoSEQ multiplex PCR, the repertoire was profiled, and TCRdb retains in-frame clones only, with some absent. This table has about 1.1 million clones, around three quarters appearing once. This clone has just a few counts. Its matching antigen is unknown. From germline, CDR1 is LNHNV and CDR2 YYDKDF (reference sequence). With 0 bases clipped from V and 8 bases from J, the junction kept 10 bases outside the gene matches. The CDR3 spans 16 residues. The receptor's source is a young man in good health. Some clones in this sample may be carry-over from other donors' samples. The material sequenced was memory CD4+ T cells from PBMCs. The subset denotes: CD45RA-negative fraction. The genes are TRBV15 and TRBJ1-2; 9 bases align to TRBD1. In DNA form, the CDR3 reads TGTGCCACCAGCAGAGACCCCTGGACAGGGGAAAGCGGCTACACCTTC. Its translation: CATSRDPWTGESGYTF.